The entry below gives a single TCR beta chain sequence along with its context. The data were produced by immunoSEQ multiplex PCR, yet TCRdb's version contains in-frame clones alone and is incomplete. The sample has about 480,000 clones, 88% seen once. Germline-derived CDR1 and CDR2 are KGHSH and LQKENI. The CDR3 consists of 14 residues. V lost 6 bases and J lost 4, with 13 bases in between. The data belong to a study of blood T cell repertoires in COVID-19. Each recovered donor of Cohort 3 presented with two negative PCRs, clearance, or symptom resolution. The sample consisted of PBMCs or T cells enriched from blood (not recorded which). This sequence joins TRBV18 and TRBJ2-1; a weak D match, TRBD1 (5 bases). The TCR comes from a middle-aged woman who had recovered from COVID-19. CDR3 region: CASSPMDKYNEQFF. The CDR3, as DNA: TGTGCCAGCTCTCCCATGGACAAATACAATGAGCAGTTCTTC.